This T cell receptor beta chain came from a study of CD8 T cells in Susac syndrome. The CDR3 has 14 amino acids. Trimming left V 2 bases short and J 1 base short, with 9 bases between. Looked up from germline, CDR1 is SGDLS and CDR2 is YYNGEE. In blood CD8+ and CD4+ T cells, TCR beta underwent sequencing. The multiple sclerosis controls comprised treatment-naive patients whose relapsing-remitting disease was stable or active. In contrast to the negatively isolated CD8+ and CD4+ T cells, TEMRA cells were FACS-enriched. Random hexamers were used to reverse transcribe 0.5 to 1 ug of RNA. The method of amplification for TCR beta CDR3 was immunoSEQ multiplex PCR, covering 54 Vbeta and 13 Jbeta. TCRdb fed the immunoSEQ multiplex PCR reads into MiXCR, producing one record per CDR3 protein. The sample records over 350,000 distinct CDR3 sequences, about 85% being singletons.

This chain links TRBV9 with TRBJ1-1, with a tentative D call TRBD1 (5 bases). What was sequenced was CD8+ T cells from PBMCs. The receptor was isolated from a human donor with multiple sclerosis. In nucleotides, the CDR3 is TGTGCCAGCAGCGTCTGGGGCGAGAACACTGAAGCTTTCTTT. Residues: CASSVWGENTEAFF.